This TCR beta chain stems from a study of blood T cell repertoires in COVID-19. TCRdb's table, derived via immunoSEQ multiplex PCR, lists solely in-frame clones and lacks some. In the table there are 200,000 or so clones, approximately 81% of which are singletons. V lost 4 bases, J lost 2 bases, and 18 bases lay in between. Germline V gene sequence: CDR1 SGHRS, CDR2 YFSETQ. The CDR3 contains 16 residues. This sequence originates from an elderly woman with acute or convalescent COVID-19. The chain couples TRBV5-1 to TRBJ2-5; maybe TRBD2 (5 bases). The specimen was peripheral blood. The CDR3 sequence: CASSSGALAPQETQYF. The CDR3, as DNA: TGCGCCAGCAGCAGCGGCGCACTGGCCCCACAAGAGACCCAGTACTTC.